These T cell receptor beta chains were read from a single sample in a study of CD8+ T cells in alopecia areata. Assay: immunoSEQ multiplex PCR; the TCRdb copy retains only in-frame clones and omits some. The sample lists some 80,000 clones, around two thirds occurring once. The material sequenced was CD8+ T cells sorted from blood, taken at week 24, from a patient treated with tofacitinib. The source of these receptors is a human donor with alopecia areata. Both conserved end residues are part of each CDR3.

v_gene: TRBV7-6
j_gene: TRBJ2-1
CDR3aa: CASSLLTGGPGNEQFF

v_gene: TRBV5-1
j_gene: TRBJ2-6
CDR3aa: CASSLGTDYSGANVLTF

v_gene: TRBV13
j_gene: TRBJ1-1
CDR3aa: CASSSAGVGTGVSEAFF

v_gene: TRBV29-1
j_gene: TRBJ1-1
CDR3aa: CSVAGKEDTEAFF

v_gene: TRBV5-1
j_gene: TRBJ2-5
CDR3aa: CASSLELAGMYQETQYF

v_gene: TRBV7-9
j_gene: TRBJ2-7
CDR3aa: CASTIFQGIGEPEQYF

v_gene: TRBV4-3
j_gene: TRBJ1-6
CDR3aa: CASSQTGRGSPLHF

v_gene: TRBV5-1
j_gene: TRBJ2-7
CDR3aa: CASSLVGGVDEQYF

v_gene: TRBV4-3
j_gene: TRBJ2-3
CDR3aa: CASSQDPWPTSDTQYF

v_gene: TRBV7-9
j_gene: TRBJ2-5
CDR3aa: CASSLGRSQETQYF

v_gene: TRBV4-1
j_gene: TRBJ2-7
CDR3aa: CASSPAGSGAYEQYF

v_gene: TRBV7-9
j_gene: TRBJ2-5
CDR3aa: CASTLAQAGTQYF

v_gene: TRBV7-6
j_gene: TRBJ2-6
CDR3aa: CASSLLAVYSGANVLTF

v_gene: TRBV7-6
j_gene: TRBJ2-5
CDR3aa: CASRPGGEETQYF

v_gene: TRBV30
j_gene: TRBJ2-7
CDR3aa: CAWSPGQGYEQYF

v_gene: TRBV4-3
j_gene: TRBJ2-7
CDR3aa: CASSQDVSPSYEQYF

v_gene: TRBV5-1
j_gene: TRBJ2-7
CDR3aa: CASSRGTGTYEQYF

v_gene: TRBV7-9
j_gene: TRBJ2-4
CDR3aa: CASSPEAGGTNIQYF

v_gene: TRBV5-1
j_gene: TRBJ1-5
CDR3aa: CASSWTGGNQPQHF

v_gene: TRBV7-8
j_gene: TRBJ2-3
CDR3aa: CASSGGLSTDTQYF

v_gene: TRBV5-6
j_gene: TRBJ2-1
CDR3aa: CASSLAAADNEQFF

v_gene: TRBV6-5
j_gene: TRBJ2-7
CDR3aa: CASTYGGSSYEQYF

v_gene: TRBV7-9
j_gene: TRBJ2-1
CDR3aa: CASSLPLGLPSRLDEQFF

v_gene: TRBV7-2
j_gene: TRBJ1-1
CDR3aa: CASSFGTEAFF

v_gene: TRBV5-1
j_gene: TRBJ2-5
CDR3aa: CASSLPQQETQYF

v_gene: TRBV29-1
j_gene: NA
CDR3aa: CSVDAGGSYEQYF